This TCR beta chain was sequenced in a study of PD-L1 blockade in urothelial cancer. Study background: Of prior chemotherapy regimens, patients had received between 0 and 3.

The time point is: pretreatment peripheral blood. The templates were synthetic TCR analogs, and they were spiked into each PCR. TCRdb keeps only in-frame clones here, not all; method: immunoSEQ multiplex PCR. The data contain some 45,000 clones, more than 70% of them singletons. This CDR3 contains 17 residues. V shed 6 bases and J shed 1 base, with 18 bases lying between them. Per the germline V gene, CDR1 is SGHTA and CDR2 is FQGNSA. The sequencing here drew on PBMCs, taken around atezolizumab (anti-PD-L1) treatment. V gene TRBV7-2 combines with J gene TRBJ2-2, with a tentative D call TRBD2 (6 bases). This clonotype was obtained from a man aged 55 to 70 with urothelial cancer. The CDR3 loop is CASSPASGGMNTGELFF. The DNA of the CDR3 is TGTGCCAGCAGTCCTGCCTCCGGAGGGATGAACACCGGGGAGCTGTTTTTT.